These 15 T cell receptor beta chains share one sample of origin, sequenced in a study of shared clonotypes between healthy human individuals. Assay: immunoSEQ multiplex PCR; the TCRdb copy retains only in-frame clones and omits some. The profile shows 2 million to 2.5 million clones, just over 90% of them singletons. The sample was naive CD4+ T cells from PBMCs. Subset given: CD45RA+ positively selected. The receptors were sampled from a young man in good health. Some clones in this sample may be carry-over from other donors' samples.

The count of this clone is one. This sequence joins TRBV5-4 and TRBJ1-1; possible D gene TRBD1, 6 bases. CDR1 is SGHNT, CDR2 YYREEE, per germline (reference sequence). V was clipped by 7 bases and J by 1 base, with 20 bases between them. The CDR3 extends over 16 amino acids. CDR3 loop: CASATSQDRRNTEAFF. CDR3 nucleotides: TGTGCCAGCGCCACTTCCCAAGACAGGAGGAACACTGAAGCTTTCTTT.

V and J are TRBV18 and TRBJ2-7, with D perhaps given as TRBD1 or TRBD2 (5 bases each). There are 15 residues in the CDR3. Germline V gene lookup returns CDR1 KGHSH and CDR2 LQKENI. Trimming stripped 2 bases from V and 6 bases from J, with 17 bases between. Written as DNA, the CDR3 is TGTGCCAGCTCACCAGGGACCCCGGACCTACGCGAGCAGTACTTC. Translation: CASSPGTPDLREQYF.

The V gene is TRBV5-8, the J gene TRBJ2-3; no definite D call. Trimming removed 0 bases from V and 8 bases from J, with 7 bases in between. This CDR3 contains 12 residues. The germline V gene has CDR1 SGHTS and CDR2 YDEGEE. This CDR3 reads CASSLARPTQYF. CDR3 sequence (DNA): TGTGCCAGCAGCTTGGCCCGGCCTACGCAGTATTTT.

For this clone: Other DNA sequences in the same sample also yield this CDR3. The J gene is TRBJ2-2, the V gene TRBV9, with a possible D match to TRBD1 (6 bases). The CDR3 loop spans 15 amino acids. The germline CDR1 and CDR2 sequences are SGDLS and YYNGEE. Trimming removed 3 bases at V and 0 bases at J, with 9 bases between. Here the CDR3 reads CASSAWTANTGELFF. In DNA, the CDR3 is TGTGCCAGCAGCGCTTGGACAGCGAACACCGGGGAGCTGTTTTTT.

The gene calls are TRBV27 and TRBJ1-5, with D unresolved. Trimming removed 5 bases at V and 0 bases at J, with 11 bases between. This CDR3 is built from 15 residues. CDR1 and CDR2 from the germline V gene are MNHEY and SMNVEV (reference sequence). CDR3 residues: CASSVTAYSNQPQHF. The CDR3 DNA follows: TGTGCCAGCAGTGTTACAGCATATAGCAATCAGCCCCAGCATTTT.

In its sample, this clone was seen a few times. The same CDR3 also results from other DNA sequences found in this sample. This chain joins TRBV29-1 and TRBJ2-5; D not resolved. Looked up from germline, CDR1 is SQVTM and CDR2 is ANQGSEA. The CDR3 is 10 residues long. Trimming pared 4 bases from V and 3 bases from J, leaving 3 bases between. CDR3 in amino acids: CSVGEETQYF. CDR3 coding DNA: TGCAGCGTTGGGGAAGAGACCCAGTACTTC.

The V gene is TRBV10-3, the J gene TRBJ1-6; 9 bases align to TRBD1. The CDR3 spans 15 residues. With 2 bases clipped from V and 6 bases from J, the junction kept 2 bases outside the gene matches. From germline, CDR1 is ENHRY and CDR2 SYGVKD. As DNA, the CDR3 is TGTGCCATCAGTGAGCAGACAGGGGGTAATTCACCCCTCCACTTT. Translated, it gives CAISEQTGGNSPLHF.

This clone is a singleton in its sample. This chain links TRBV9 with TRBJ2-5; D is ambiguous. The CDR3 consists of 16 residues. The germline CDR1 and CDR2 sequences are SGDLS and YYNGEE. Trimming shortened V by 0 bases and J by 2 bases, and 14 bases separated the two germline ends. In DNA form, the CDR3 reads TGTGCCAGCAGCGTAGGCTACCAACCCATACAAGAGACCCAGTACTTC. Residues: CASSVGYQPIQETQYF.

The chain links TRBV19 to TRBJ2-7, with D maybe TRBD1 (6 bases). The CDR3 has 13 residues. The V gene's germline CDR1 is LNHDA and CDR2 SQIVND (reference sequence). V lost 3 bases to trimming and J lost 6 bases, with 12 bases between them. The CDR3 region is CASSMQGRAEQYF. CDR3 nucleotide sequence: TGTGCCAGTAGTATGCAGGGGCGGGCCGAGCAGTACTTC.

The chain carries TRBV5-1 and TRBJ2-7; TRBD2 agrees at 11 bases. Trimming took 6 bases from V and 3 from J; bases not matched to a gene: 5. CDR1 SGHRS and CDR2 YFSETQ come from the germline V gene. The CDR3 consists of 14 residues. CDR3 bases: TGCGCCAGCAACCCACTAGCGGGAGACTACGAGCAGTACTTC. It translates to CASNPLAGDYEQYF.

Concerning this clone: Additional DNA sequences in this sample encode the identical CDR3. The chain recombines TRBV9 with TRBJ2-7, with 10 bases identical to TRBD2. The CDR3 has 15 residues. Losses at the gene ends were 2 bases for V and 2 bases for J; bases not matched to a gene: 4. From germline, CDR1 is SGDLS and CDR2 YYNGEE. CDR3 in amino acids: CASSVGLAATYEQYF. The CDR3, as DNA: TGTGCCAGCAGCGTCGGACTAGCGGCCACCTACGAGCAGTACTTC. The whole variable domain, remainder taken from reference TRBV9 and TRBJ2-7, is DSGVTQTPKHLITATGQRVTLRCSPRSGDLSVYWYQQSLDQGLQFLIQYYNGEERAKGNILERFSAQQFPDLHSELNLSSLELGDSALYFCASSVGLAATYEQYFGPGTRLTVT.

This chain uses TRBV7-2 with TRBJ2-1; TRBD2 agrees at 9 bases. Germline V gives CDR1 SGHTA, CDR2 FQGNSA. The V gene end was trimmed by 0 bases and the J gene end by 4 bases; junction bases not matched to a gene: 4. This CDR3 comprises 16 residues. The CDR3: CASSLALAGVYNEQFF. The CDR3 nucleotides are TGTGCCAGCAGCTTAGCCTTAGCGGGAGTGTACAATGAGCAGTTCTTC.

CDR3 coding DNA: TGTGCCAGCAGTAGGGGGGCCGGGGCTTTCTTT. Translated, it gives CASSRGAGAFF. The chain uses TRBV6-1 and TRBJ1-1; tentatively, D is TRBD1 (6 bases). Deletions cut 5 bases from V and 11 bases from J, with 12 bases between. CDR1 is MNHNS and CDR2 is SASEGT in the germline V gene. There are 11 residues in the CDR3.

The chain employs TRBV5-1 and TRBJ1-3, with D tentatively TRBD1 (5 bases). Germline V lookup: CDR1 SGHRS, CDR2 YFSETQ. There are 16 residues in the CDR3. The germline V and J ends were trimmed by 0 bases and 0 bases, with 10 bases remaining between them. As DNA, the CDR3 is TGCGCCAGCAGCTTGGGGGGACCGAGCTCTGGAAACACCATATATTTT. Its protein product is CASSLGGPSSGNTIYF.

This clone was detected once. V is TRBV28 and J is TRBJ2-7; possible D gene TRBD2, 5 bases. This CDR3 is 14 amino acids long. V was cut by 7 bases and J by 6 bases, with 19 bases left in between. Germline CDR1 MDHEN, CDR2 SYDVKM. CDR3 nucleotides: TGTGCCAGCACAGTTTCAGCGGCCCCCCCCGAGCAGTACTTC. This gives the protein CASTVSAAPPEQYF.